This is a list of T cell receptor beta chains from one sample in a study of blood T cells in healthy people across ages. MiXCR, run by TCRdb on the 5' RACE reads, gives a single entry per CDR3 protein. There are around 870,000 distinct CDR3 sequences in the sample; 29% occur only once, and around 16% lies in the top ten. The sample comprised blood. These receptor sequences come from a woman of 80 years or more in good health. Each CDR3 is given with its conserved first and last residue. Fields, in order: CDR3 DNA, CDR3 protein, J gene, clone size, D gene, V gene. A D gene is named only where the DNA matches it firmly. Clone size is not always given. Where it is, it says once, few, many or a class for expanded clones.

TGTGCCAGCTCACCTAACAGGAATCCGGGGAACACTGAAGCTTTCTTT,CASSPNRNPGNTEAFF,TRBJ1-1,few,.,TRBV18
TGCAGTGCTAGGACCCGCAGAATCATGAACACTGAAGCTTTCTTT,CSARTRRIMNTEAFF,TRBJ1-1,many,.,TRBV20-1
TGTGCCAGCAGCCAGACAGGAATCTATGGCTACACCTTC,CASSQTGIYGYTF,TRBJ1-2,.,.,TRBV6-2/TRBV6-3
TGTGCCAGCAGCGTCACCCCGGGACAGGGCACAGATACGCAGTATTTT,CASSVTPGQGTDTQYF,TRBJ2-3,many,TRBD1,TRBV9
TGCGCCAGCAGCCAAGGCGTTTTAGCGGGGGCCCTCTACGAGCAGTACTTC,CASSQGVLAGALYEQYF,TRBJ2-7,many,TRBD2,TRBV4-1
TGTGCCAGCAGCCCTCAAGCCTGGAACACTGAAGCTTTCTTT,CASSPQAWNTEAFF,TRBJ1-1,.,.,TRBV12-3/TRBV12-4
TGTACCAGCAACATGGGGCCCCAAGAGACCCAGTACTTC,CTSNMGPQETQYF,TRBJ2-5,once,.,TRBV7-2
TGTGCCAGCAGTTATACTAGCGGTTCCTACAATGAGCAGTTCTTC,CASSYTSGSYNEQFF,TRBJ2-1,.,TRBD2,TRBV6-5
TGTGCCAGCAGTACCGGGACTAGCGGGGGGACTAGCACAGATACGCAGTATTTT,CASSTGTSGGTSTDTQYF,TRBJ2-3,many,TRBD2,TRBV6-1
TGTGCCAGCAGCCAAGTTGGACCCCCCACGGGGGGACCAAACATTCAGTACTTC,CASSQVGPPTGGPNIQYF,TRBJ2-4,.,TRBD2,TRBV3-1
TGCGCCAGCAGCCAAGGGTGGTACCAAGAGACCCAGTACTTC,CASSQGWYQETQYF,TRBJ2-5,.,.,TRBV4-1
TGTGCCAGCAGCGTAGATTGGACAGGGCATGGCTACACCTTC,CASSVDWTGHGYTF,TRBJ1-2,few,TRBD1,TRBV9
TGCGCCAGCAGCCAAGAAAGGGGTTATAATTCACCCCTCCACTTT,CASSQERGYNSPLHF,TRBJ1-6,many,.,TRBV4-3
TGTGCCAGCAAGGGACAGGGAATGGGCTACACCTTC,CASKGQGMGYTF,TRBJ1-2,.,TRBD1,TRBV2
TGTGCCAGCAGTTATTTTGGGGGATCCCAAGAGACCCAGTACTTC,CASSYFGGSQETQYF,TRBJ2-5,many,.,TRBV6-2/TRBV6-3
TGCGCCAGCAGTGAGAACATGAACACCGGGGAGCTGTTTTTT,CASSENMNTGELFF,TRBJ2-2,few,.,TRBV10-1
TGTGCCAGCAGCCCGTCCAGGGGATTGTCGATGGGGGAAAAACTGTTTTTT,CASSPSRGLSMGEKLFF,TRBJ1-4,few,.,TRBV5-8
TGTGCCAGCAGCGAAGAGAGGGATGAGCAGTTCTTC,CASSEERDEQFF,TRBJ2-1,few,.,TRBV2
TGTGCCAGCAGCCAAGAGGGGACTAGCTCCTACAATGAGCAGTTCTTC,CASSQEGTSSYNEQFF,TRBJ2-1,.,TRBD2,TRBV4-2
TGTGCCAGCAGTTACCCTTCGGACAGGGGCTACGAGCAGTACTTC,CASSYPSDRGYEQYF,TRBJ2-7,many,TRBD1,TRBV6-2/TRBV6-3
TGCGCCGGCAGCTTGGAGGGACAGGCGAGCTCCTACGAGCAGGACTTC,CAGSLEGQASSYEQDF,TRBJ2-7,.,TRBD1,TRBV5-1
TGTGCCAGCAGTTTAAGGGCAGGGGGTAATTCACCCCTCCACTTT,CASSLRAGGNSPLHF,TRBJ1-6,many,TRBD1,TRBV12-3/TRBV12-4
TGTGCCAGCAGCCGAAAAGGCTCGCTAGCGGGCCACACAGATACGCAGTATTTT,CASSRKGSLAGHTDTQYF,TRBJ2-3,.,TRBD2,TRBV11-2
TGCGCCAGCAGCAAGGGACGGGGTCGCGACAATGAGCAGTTCTTC,CASSKGRGRDNEQFF,TRBJ2-1,few,.,TRBV5-1
TGCAGTGCTAGAGATCCGGGGAAAGGGGGTCCCGTTCAGCCCCAGCATTTT,CSARDPGKGGPVQPQHF,TRBJ1-5,.,.,TRBV20-1
TGTGCCAGCTCACCACAGCTCAGGTCTACTCGGGAGCAGTACTTC,CASSPQLRSTREQYF,TRBJ2-7,.,.,TRBV18
TGTGCCAGCAGCTTACACGGATTGCGGCCGGATCAGCCCCAGCATTTT,CASSLHGLRPDQPQHF,TRBJ1-5,few,.,TRBV5-6
TGCAGTGCTAGAGATGGGCGGCTCGTCGGTCCCCAGTACTTC,CSARDGRLVGPQYF,TRBJ2-5,.,.,TRBV20-1